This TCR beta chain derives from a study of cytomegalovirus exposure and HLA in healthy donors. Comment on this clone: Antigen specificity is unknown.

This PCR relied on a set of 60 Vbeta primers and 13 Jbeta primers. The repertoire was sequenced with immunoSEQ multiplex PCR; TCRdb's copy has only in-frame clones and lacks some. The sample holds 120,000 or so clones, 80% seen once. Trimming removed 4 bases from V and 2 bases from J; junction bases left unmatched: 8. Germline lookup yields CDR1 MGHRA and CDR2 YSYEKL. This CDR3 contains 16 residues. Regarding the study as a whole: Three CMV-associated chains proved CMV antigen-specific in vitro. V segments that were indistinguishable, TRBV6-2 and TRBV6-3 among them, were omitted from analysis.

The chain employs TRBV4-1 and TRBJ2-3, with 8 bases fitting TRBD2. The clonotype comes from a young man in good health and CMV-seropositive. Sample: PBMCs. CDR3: CASSPQRAGDTDTQYF. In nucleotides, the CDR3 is TGCGCCAGCAGCCCCCAGCGAGCGGGGGACACAGATACGCAGTATTTT.